Reported below is one T cell receptor beta chain. The antigen remains undetermined. This entry is derived from a study of cytomegalovirus exposure and HLA in healthy donors. CDR3 length: 14 amino acids. CDR1 is SGHRS, CDR2 YFSETQ, per germline. V lost 0 bases to trimming and J lost 2 bases; unmatched junction nucleotides: 1. Using immunoSEQ multiplex PCR, the repertoire was profiled, and TCRdb retains in-frame clones only, with some absent. The sample consists of 150,000 to 200,000 clones, roughly 91% of them appearing once. Overall study results and limits: In vitro confirmation showed a few CMV-associated chains to be CMV antigen specific. Generally TCR sequences proved uncommon, though certain public TCRs appeared in numerous donors.

Sequencing was performed on PBMCs. This sequence was found in a man between 18 and 35 years old in good health and CMV-seropositive. V usage is TRBV5-1 and J usage is TRBJ1-1, with 7 bases fitting TRBD1. In DNA form, the CDR3 reads TGCGCCAGCAGCTTGGACAGGGGAAACACTGAAGCTTTCTTT. The encoded protein is CASSLDRGNTEAFF.